This record concerns one T cell receptor (beta chain) sequence. Its cognate antigen is unknown. This record belongs to a study of cytomegalovirus exposure and HLA in healthy donors. General study points: Confirmation in vitro established that three CMV-associated chains were specific for CMV antigens. 164 TCR beta chains were listed as cytomegalovirus-associated. That first-cohort TCR clusters tended to co-occur in the roughly 130 validation repertoires was found in a later analysis.

This table comes from immunoSEQ multiplex PCR, and its TCRdb copy is limited to in-frame clones, with some not included. Of about 130,000 clones detected, 75% to 90% appear once; the ten largest clones hold roughly 2%. The validation cohort, a group of around 120 subjects, included the donors and was separate from the roughly 600-subject first cohort. This CDR3 region has 12 residues. V was shortened by 3 bases and J by 6 bases, with 6 bases between the two germline ends. Germline loops: CDR1 PRHDT, CDR2 FYEKMQ (reference sequence). This chain connects TRBV13 to TRBJ1-5, with TRBD1 as a possible D gene (5 bases). What was sequenced was PBMCs. The clonotype was recovered from a woman aged 18 to 35 in good health and CMV-seronegative. In DNA, the CDR3 is TGTGCCAGCAGCTTGGGGCGTCAGCCCCAGCATTTT. Its translation: CASSLGRQPQHF.